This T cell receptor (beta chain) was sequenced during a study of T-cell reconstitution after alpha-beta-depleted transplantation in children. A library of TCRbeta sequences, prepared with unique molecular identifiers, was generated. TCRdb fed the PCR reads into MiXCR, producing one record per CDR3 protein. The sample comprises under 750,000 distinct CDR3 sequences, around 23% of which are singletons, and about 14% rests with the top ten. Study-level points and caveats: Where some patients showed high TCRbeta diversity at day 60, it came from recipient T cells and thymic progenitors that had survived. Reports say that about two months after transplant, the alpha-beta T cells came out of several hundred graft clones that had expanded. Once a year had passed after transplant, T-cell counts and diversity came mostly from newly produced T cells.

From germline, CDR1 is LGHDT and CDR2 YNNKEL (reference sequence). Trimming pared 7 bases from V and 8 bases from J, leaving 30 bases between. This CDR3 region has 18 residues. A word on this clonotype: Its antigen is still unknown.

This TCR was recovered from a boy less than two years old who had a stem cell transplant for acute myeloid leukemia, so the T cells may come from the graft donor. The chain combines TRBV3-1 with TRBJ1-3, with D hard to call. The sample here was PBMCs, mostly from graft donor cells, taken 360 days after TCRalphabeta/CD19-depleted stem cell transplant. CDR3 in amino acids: CASTKPGSLTLLRDTIYF. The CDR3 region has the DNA TGTGCCAGCACCAAGCCTGGCAGCTTGACACTTCTGAGGGACACCATATATTTT.